One sample yielded the 7 T cell receptor beta chains listed below, sequenced in a study of vaccination and CD4 T cells after COVID-19. Sequenced with the Oncomine TCR Beta short-read assay was DNA taken from cultured CD4+ T cells. Each CDR3 protein is one row after TCRdb ran MiXCR on the PCR reads. Of about 20,000 distinct CDR3 sequences detected, under 60% appear once; the ten largest clones hold about 8%. These TCRs' antigens remain unknown. Regarding treatment: roughly ten-day PBMC culture with coronavirus spike peptide pools or control peptides (ViraFEST assay). Sequenced: CD4+ T cells from blood, cultured in vitro. These receptors were collected from a human donor who had recovered from COVID-19.

The chain is built from TRBV7-9 and TRBJ2-5; D is tentatively TRBD1 or TRBD2 (11 bases each). Germline CDR1 reads SEHNR; CDR2 reads FQNEAQ (reference sequence). The ends were cut back, 3 bases at V and 5 bases at J, with 25 bases in the middle. The CDR3 has 18 amino acids. The CDR3 loop is CASSFMGTGGLAEETQYF. CDR3 nucleotides: TGTGCCAGCAGCTTTATGGGGACAGGGGGACTAGCGGAGGAGACCCAGTACTTC.

This clonotype has just a few counts. The chain uses TRBV6-1 and TRBJ1-5; a possible D gene is TRBD1 (6 bases). V lost 4 bases and J lost 3, with 19 bases in between. The CDR3 consists of 17 residues. Germline-derived CDR1 and CDR2 are MNHNS and SASEGT. CDR3 DNA sequence: TGTGCCAGCAGTGGGCTTCCCGGGACACTTTCCAATCAGCCCCAGCATTTT. The encoded protein is CASSGLPGTLSNQPQHF.

This chain connects TRBV11-2 to TRBJ2-2; D unclear. In germline, CDR1 is SGHAT, CDR2 FQNNGV. Trimming shortened V by 2 bases and J by 9 bases, and 10 bases separated the two germline ends. There are 13 residues in the CDR3. CDR3 sequence: CASSLNRARELFF. CDR3 sequence (DNA): TGTGCCAGCAGCTTAAATAGAGCAAGGGAGCTGTTTTTT.

This chain connects TRBV7-2 to TRBJ2-2, with TRBD2 matching over 14 bases. Trimming cost V 5 bases and J 5 bases; bases outside gene matches: 4. CDR3 length: 16 residues. CDR1 SGHTA and CDR2 FQGNSA come from the germline V gene. The CDR3: CASSPRTSGRTGELFF. CDR3 in DNA: TGTGCCAGCAGCCCGAGGACTAGCGGGAGGACCGGGGAGCTGTTTTTT.

This clonotype was seen more than once but under ten times. The chain uses TRBV11-2 and TRBJ1-6, with TRBD1 as a possible D gene (6 bases). V was clipped by 8 bases and J by 5 bases, with 13 bases between them. This CDR3 is built from 14 residues. Germline lookup yields CDR1 SGHAT and CDR2 FQNNGV. This CDR3 is CASRGGPNNSPLHF. The CDR3 bases are TGTGCCAGCCGGGGGGGCCCGAATAATTCACCCCTCCACTTT.

This chain uses TRBV7-2 with TRBJ1-1; D is possibly TRBD1 (6 bases). This CDR3 region has 15 residues. Germline assignment: CDR1 SGHTA and CDR2 FQGNSA. V was shortened by 6 bases and J by 1 base, with 15 bases between the two germline ends. CDR3 loop: CASSSEGGRNTEAFF. The CDR3, as DNA: TGTGCCAGCAGTTCAGAGGGGGGCCGGAACACTGAAGCTTTCTTT.

This rearrangement joins TRBV24-1 to TRBJ2-3; D unresolved. Germline V gives CDR1 KGHDR, CDR2 SFDVKD. V was clipped by 6 bases and J by 1 base, with 10 bases between them. The CDR3 is 14 residues long. CDR3 loop: CATSRPGGTDTQYF. The CDR3 DNA reads TGTGCCACCAGTCGGCCTGGGGGCACAGATACGCAGTATTTT.